Reported below is one T cell receptor beta chain. The target antigen is unknown. At one of its ends the junction is not consistent with the germline gene, which may arise from a read error. The CDR3 covers 15 residues. CDR1 is SGHRS and CDR2 is YFSETQ in the germline V gene. The sample comes from a study of cytomegalovirus exposure and HLA in healthy donors. The PCR contained 60 Vbeta and 13 Jbeta primers. The protocol was immunoSEQ multiplex PCR, while the TCRdb copy is restricted to in-frame clones and leaves out a portion. This table holds roughly 110,000 clones, nearly 75% found once. Study-wide results and caveats: Trimming of TCR beta V- and J-genes showed a link, identified in a later analysis, to a missense DCLRE1C variant. Indistinguishability led to the exclusion of some V segments, TRBV6-2 and TRBV6-3 included. The authors considered a cluster of highly shared sequence variants likely to be a sequencing artifact. Presence/absence analyses rested on an assumption that sequencing depth was roughly uniform across donors.

The sequencing sample was made of PBMCs. The chain links TRBV5-1 to TRBJ1-2; TRBD1 matches 9 bases. This clonotype originated in a man between 25 and 39 years old in good health and CMV-seropositive. CDR3 in amino acids: CASSWSDRGNYGYPF. In DNA, the CDR3 is TGCGCCAGCAGCTGGTCGGACAGGGGAAACTATGGCTACCCCTTC.